These 18 T cell receptor beta chains came from one sample sequenced in a study of Tregs in tolerant kidney transplant recipients. The protocol was immunoSEQ multiplex PCR, while the TCRdb copy is restricted to in-frame clones and leaves out a portion. The table has more than 60,000 clones, 98% seen once. Sequenced here: CD4+ T cells from blood, sampled before the transplant. These receptors were obtained from a human donor who received a combined kidney and bone marrow transplant.

V gene TRBV5-1 combines with J gene TRBJ1-1; D is uncertain. V was trimmed by 7 bases and J by 0 bases, leaving 25 bases between them. The CDR3 loop spans 18 amino acids. Germline lookup yields CDR1 SGHRS and CDR2 YFSETQ. This CDR3 reads CASHYSPHRFGVNTEAFF. For the CDR3, the DNA is TGCGCCAGCCACTACTCCCCTCACCGCTTCGGCGTGAACACTGAAGCTTTCTTT.

This chain uses TRBV10-3 with TRBJ2-5, with 8 positions matching TRBD2. Germline V gives CDR1 ENHRY, CDR2 SYGVKD. J lost 1 base, V lost 2 bases, and 3 bases had no gene match. The CDR3 is 15 residues long. Here the CDR3 reads CAISERSGAQETQYF. CDR3 DNA sequence: TGTGCCATCAGTGAGCGTAGCGGGGCCCAAGAGACCCAGTACTTC.

Turning to this clone: One junction end disagrees with the germline gene, perhaps due to a read error. This chain links TRBV7-6 with TRBJ2-7; D call uncertain. Germline CDR1 and CDR2: SGHVS and FNYEAQ. This CDR3 has 13 amino acids. CDR3 region: CASSLGNMETVLF. CDR3 coding DNA: TGTGCCAGCAGCTTAGGGAACATGGAGACGGTACTATTC.

The genes are TRBV6-1 and TRBJ2-2; D is uncertain. There are 13 residues in the CDR3. CDR1 MNHNS and CDR2 SASEGT come from the germline V gene. The V and J ends lost 0 bases and 6 bases respectively, with 5 bases between them. DNA for the CDR3: TGTGCCAGCAGTGAAGCGAGGCCCGGGGAGCTGTTTTTT. Amino acid sequence: CASSEARPGELFF.

The V gene is TRBV5-1, the J gene TRBJ1-3, with 9 positions matching TRBD1. The trim removed 4 bases at V and 2 bases at J, leaving 4 bases unmatched. This CDR3 is built from 15 residues. Germline V gene data show CDR1 as SGHRS and CDR2 as YFSETQ. The CDR3 DNA reads TGCGCCAGCAGCGGGACAGGGCAGGCTGGAAACACCATATATTTT. It translates to CASSGTGQAGNTIYF.

This clone was observed a single time. The chain is built from TRBV7-2 and TRBJ2-3; 11 bases are a match to TRBD2. The V gene end was trimmed by 3 bases and the J gene end by 1 base; junction bases not matched to a gene: 0. From germline, CDR1 is SGHTA and CDR2 FQGNSA. The CDR3 is made up of 15 amino acids. CDR3 in amino acids: CASSLGLAGTDTQYF. CDR3 DNA: TGTGCCAGCAGCTTGGGACTAGCGGGCACAGATACGCAGTATTTT.

This chain joins TRBV7-3 and TRBJ2-2; D not resolved. Trimming stripped 5 bases from V and 6 bases from J, with 10 bases between. Germline assignment: CDR1 SGHTA and CDR2 FQGTGA. CDR3 length equals 13 residues. The CDR3, as DNA: TGTGCCAGCAGCCCTGGCTCCTCCGGGGAGCTGTTTTTT. Protein product: CASSPGSSGELFF.

This chain uses TRBV19 with TRBJ1-2; no clear D gene. CDR3 size: 16 residues. Germline CDR1 LNHDA, CDR2 SQIVND (reference sequence). Trimming left V 0 bases short and J 4 bases short, with 15 bases between. CDR3: CASSIDREGLVYGYTF. CDR3 sequence (DNA): TGTGCCAGTAGTATAGATCGGGAAGGGTTGGTCTATGGCTACACCTTC. Looking up the rest from reference TRBV19 and TRBJ1-2 gives the full variable domain: DGGITQSPKYLFRKEGQNVTLSCEQNLNHDAMYWYRQDPGQGLRLIYYSQIVNDFQKGDIAEGYSVSREKKESFPLTVTSAQKNPTAFYLCASSIDREGLVYGYTFGSGTRLTVV.

This chain connects TRBV7-3 to TRBJ2-6; D not certain. V lost 5 bases, J lost 4 bases, and 12 bases lay in between. Germline lookup yields CDR1 SGHTA and CDR2 FQGTGA. This CDR3 region has 15 residues. Here the CDR3 reads CASSLPRRGANVLTF. The CDR3 DNA reads as TGTGCCAGCAGCCTCCCCCGGCGGGGGGCCAACGTCCTGACTTTC.

The chain recombines TRBV4-2 with TRBJ2-7; perhaps TRBD2 as D (6 bases). Germline V gene sequence: CDR1 LGHNA, CDR2 YNFKEQ. V lost 1 base to trimming and J lost 4 bases, with 14 bases between them. This CDR3 contains 15 residues. CDR3 in DNA: TGTGCCAGCAGCCAAGGGACGGGAGCCAGGTACGAGCAGTACTTC. This codes for CASSQGTGARYEQYF.

The chain joins TRBV7-2 to TRBJ2-1, with D perhaps TRBD2 (7 bases). This CDR3 has 16 residues. Deletions cut 6 bases from V and 2 bases from J, with 17 bases between. Germline V gene data show CDR1 as SGHTA and CDR2 as FQGNSA. DNA of the CDR3: TGTGCCAGCAGATATACTACAGGGAGGGCCTACAATGAGCAGTTCTTC. It encodes CASRYTTGRAYNEQFF.

V gene TRBV5-5 combines with J gene TRBJ2-7; 7 bases map to TRBD1. Germline lookup yields CDR1 SGHKS and CDR2 YYEKEE (reference sequence). The junction had 5 bases not matched to a gene; V was cut back by 2 bases and J by 3 bases. This CDR3 is built from 14 residues. This CDR3 reads CASSFGTGVYEQYF. CDR3 nucleotide sequence: TGTGCCAGCAGCTTTGGAACAGGGGTCTACGAGCAGTACTTC.

V usage is TRBV5-1 and J usage is TRBJ2-3; a weak D match, TRBD1 (6 bases). Germline CDR1 and CDR2: SGHRS and YFSETQ. V dropped 4 bases and J dropped 0 bases, with 9 bases sitting between them. The CDR3 runs to 14 residues. The CDR3 coding sequence is TGCGCCAGCAGCCTCGACAGGAGCACAGATACGCAGTATTTT. It is translated as CASSLDRSTDTQYF.

This chain connects TRBV11-2 to TRBJ1-1; D uncertain. The CDR3 spans 14 residues. Trimming pared 2 bases from V and 1 base from J, leaving 8 bases between. The germline gives CDR1 SGHAT, CDR2 FQNNGV. CDR3: CASSLRGRNTEAFF. CDR3 nucleotides: TGTGCCAGCAGCTTACGGGGAAGGAACACTGAAGCTTTCTTT.

CDR3 bases: TGTGCCAGCAGCTTAATCATAGGGGGAACAGGGGCCAACGTCCTGACTTTC. Protein: CASSLIIGGTGANVLTF. The V and J genes are TRBV7-2 and TRBJ2-6, with a tentative D call TRBD1 (6 bases). V dropped 2 bases and J dropped 4 bases, with 15 bases sitting between them. The germline V gene encodes CDR1 SGHTA and CDR2 FQGNSA. CDR3 length equals 17 residues. Based on the CDR3 plus reference TRBV7-2 and TRBJ2-6, the full variable domain is GAGVSQSPSNKVTEKGKDVELRCDPISGHTALYWYRQSLGQGLEFLIYFQGNSAPDKSGLPSDRFSAERTGGSVSTLTIQRTQQEDSAVYLCASSLIIGGTGANVLTFGAGSRLTVL.

This clone was detected once. The V gene is TRBV7-3, the J gene TRBJ2-1; the match to TRBD2 covers 9 bases. The CDR3 length is 16 residues. The J segment lost 7 bases and the V segment lost 1 base, leaving 8 bases of the junction unmatched. Germline CDR1 SGHTA, CDR2 FQGTGA. The CDR3 bases are TGTGCCAGCAGCTTAATGGGCGGGAGGGCTGATAATGAGCAGTTCTTC. As protein: CASSLMGGRADNEQFF.

The chain uses TRBV6-5 and TRBJ2-7, with unresolved D. V was shortened by 6 bases and J by 0 bases, with 12 bases between the two germline ends. This CDR3 comprises 14 residues. Germline values: CDR1 MNHEY, CDR2 SVGAGI. CDR3 region: CASSRGFISYEQYF. In DNA, the CDR3 is TGTGCCAGCAGCCGTGGCTTTATCTCCTACGAGCAGTACTTC.

V usage is TRBV19 and J usage is TRBJ1-4; TRBD1 aligns across 7 bases. The length of the CDR3 is 15 residues. J lost 7 bases, V lost 4 bases, and 9 bases had no gene match. From germline, CDR1 is LNHDA and CDR2 SQIVND (reference sequence). This CDR3 reads CASSNKGAFFEKLFF. DNA of the CDR3: TGTGCCAGTAGTAACAAGGGGGCCTTTTTTGAAAAACTGTTTTTT.